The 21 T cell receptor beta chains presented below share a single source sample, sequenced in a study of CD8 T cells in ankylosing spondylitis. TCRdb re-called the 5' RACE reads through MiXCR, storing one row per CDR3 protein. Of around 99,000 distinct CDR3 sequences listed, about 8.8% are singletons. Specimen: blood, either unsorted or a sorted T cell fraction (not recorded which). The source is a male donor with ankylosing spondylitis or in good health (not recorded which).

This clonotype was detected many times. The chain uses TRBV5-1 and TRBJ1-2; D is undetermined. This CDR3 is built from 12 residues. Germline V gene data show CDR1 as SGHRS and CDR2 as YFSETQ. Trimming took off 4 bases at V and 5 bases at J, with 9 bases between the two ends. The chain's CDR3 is CASSPEAYGYTF. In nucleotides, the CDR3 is TGCGCCAGCAGCCCAGAGGCGTATGGCTACACCTTC. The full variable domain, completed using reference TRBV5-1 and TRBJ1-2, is KAGVTQTPRYLIKTRGQQVTLSCSPISGHRSVSWYQQTPGQGLQFLFEYFSETQRNKGNFPGRFSGRQFSNSRSEMNVSTLELGDSALYLCASSPEAYGYTFGSGTRLTVV.

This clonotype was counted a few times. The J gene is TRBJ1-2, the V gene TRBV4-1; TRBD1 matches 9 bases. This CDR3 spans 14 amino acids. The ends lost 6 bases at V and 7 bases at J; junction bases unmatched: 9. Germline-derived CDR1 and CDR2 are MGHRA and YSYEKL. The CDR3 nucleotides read TGCGCCAGCAGTTTCCTAGGGACAGGGCTTGGCTACACCTTC. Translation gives CASSFLGTGLGYTF.

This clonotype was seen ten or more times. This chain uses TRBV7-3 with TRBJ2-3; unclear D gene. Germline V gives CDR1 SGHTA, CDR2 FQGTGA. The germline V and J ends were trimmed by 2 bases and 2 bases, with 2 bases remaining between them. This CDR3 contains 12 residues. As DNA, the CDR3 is TGTGCCAGCAGCTTACCCACAGATACGCAGTATTTT. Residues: CASSLPTDTQYF.

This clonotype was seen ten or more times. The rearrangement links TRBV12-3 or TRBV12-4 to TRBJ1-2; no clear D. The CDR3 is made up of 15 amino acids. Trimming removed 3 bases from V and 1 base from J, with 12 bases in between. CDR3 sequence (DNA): TGTGCCAGCAGTTTGGGCTGGGGTGGTAACTATGGCTACACCTTC. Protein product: CASSLGWGGNYGYTF.

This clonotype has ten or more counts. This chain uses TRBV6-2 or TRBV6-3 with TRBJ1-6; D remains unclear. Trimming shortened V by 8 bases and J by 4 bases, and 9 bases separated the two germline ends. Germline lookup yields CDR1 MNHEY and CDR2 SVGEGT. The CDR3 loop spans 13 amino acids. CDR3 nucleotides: TGTGCCAGCGTGAACGGGTATAATTCACCCCTCCACTTT. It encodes CASVNGYNSPLHF.

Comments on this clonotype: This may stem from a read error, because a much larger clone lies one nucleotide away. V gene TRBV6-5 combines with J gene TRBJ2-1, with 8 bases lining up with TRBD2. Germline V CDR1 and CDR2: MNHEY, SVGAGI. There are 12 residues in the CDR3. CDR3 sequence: CTSSYPGGALFF. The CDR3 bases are TGTACCAGCAGTTACCCCGGGGGGGCTCTGTTCTTC.

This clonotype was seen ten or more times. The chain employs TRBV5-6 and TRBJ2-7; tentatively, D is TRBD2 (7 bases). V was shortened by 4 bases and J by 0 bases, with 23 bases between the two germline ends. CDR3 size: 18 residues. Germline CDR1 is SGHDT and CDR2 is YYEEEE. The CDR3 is CASSGGGAELAASYEQYF. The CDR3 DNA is TGTGCCAGCAGCGGGGGGGGGGCTGAGCTAGCGGCCTCCTACGAGCAGTACTTC.

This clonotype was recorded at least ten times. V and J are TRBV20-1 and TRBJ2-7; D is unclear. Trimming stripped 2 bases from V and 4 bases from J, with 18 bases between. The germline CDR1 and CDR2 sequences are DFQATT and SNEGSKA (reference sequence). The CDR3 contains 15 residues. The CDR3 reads CSARIGRRVQYEQYF. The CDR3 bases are TGCAGTGCTAGAATAGGTCGTAGGGTTCAGTACGAGCAGTACTTC.

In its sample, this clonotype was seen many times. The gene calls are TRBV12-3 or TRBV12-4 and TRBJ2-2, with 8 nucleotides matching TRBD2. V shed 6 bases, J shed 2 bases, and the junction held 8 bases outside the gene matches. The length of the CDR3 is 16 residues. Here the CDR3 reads CASRDSGLDNTGELFF. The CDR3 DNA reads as TGTGCCAGCAGAGACTCGGGACTAGATAACACCGGGGAGCTGTTTTTT.

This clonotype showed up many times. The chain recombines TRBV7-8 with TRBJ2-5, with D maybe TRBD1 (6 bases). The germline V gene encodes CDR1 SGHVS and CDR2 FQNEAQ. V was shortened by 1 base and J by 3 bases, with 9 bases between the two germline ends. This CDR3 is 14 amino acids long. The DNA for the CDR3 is TGTGCCAGCAGCTTAGTACAGGGTGAAGAGACCCAGTACTTC. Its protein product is CASSLVQGEETQYF.

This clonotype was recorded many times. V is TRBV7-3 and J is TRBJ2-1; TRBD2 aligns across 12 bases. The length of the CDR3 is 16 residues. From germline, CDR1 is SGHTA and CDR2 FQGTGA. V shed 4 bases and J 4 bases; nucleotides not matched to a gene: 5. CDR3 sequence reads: CASSSRLAGDYNEQFF. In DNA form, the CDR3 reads TGTGCCAGCAGCTCCCGACTAGCGGGGGATTACAATGAGCAGTTCTTC.

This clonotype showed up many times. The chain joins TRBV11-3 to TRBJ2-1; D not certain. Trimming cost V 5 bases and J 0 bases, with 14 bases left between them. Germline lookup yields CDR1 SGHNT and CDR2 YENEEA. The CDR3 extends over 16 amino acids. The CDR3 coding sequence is TGTGCCAGCAGCCCAGCAGGTGCCCGCTCCTACAATGAGCAGTTCTTC. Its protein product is CASSPAGARSYNEQFF.

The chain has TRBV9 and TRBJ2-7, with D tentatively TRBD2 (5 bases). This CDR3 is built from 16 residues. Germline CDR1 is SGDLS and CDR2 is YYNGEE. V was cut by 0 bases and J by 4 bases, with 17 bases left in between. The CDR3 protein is CASSVGAGGGDYEQYF. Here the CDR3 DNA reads TGTGCCAGCAGCGTAGGGGCTGGAGGCGGAGATTACGAGCAGTACTTC.

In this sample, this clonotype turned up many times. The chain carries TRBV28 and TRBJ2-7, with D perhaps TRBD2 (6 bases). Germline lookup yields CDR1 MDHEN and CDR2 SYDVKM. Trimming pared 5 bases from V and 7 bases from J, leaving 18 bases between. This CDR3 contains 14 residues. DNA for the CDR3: TGTGCCAGCAGTCCGGGCCCGCTGGCGGGGGAGCAGTACTTC. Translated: CASSPGPLAGEQYF.

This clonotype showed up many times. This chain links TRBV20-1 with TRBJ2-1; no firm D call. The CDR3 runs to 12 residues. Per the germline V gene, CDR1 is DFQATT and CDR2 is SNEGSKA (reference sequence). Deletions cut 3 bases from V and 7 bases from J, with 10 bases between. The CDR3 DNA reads TGCAGTGCTAGCGGACGGTGGAATGAGCAGTTCTTC. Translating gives CSASGRWNEQFF.

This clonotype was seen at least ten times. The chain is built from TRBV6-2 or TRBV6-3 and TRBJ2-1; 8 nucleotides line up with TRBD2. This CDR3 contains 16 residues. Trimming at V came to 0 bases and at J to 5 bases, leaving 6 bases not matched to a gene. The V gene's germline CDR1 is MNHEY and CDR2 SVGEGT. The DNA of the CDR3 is TGTGCCAGCAGTTACTCGAATGCGGGGGGCGACAATGAGCAGTTCTTC. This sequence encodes CASSYSNAGGDNEQFF.

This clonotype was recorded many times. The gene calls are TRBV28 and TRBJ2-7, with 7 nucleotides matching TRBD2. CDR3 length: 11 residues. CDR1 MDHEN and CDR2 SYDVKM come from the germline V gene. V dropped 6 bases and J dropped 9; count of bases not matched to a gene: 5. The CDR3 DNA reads TGTGCCAGCAGCCTGGGGGGGTTGCAGTACTTC. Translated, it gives CASSLGGLQYF.

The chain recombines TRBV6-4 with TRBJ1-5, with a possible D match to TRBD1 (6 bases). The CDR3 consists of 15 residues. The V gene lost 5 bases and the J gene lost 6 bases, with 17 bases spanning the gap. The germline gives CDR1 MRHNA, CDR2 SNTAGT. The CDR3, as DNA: TGTGCCAGCAGTCCTGGGCTGGGGGCTCGTCAGCCCCAGCATTTT. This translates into CASSPGLGARQPQHF.

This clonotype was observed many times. The CDR3 loop is CASSRKGTEPEAFF. The DNA for the CDR3 is TGTGCCAGCAGCAGGAAAGGGACGGAGCCCGAAGCTTTCTTT. The chain uses TRBV3-1 and TRBJ1-1; D is perhaps TRBD1 (5 bases). CDR1 LGHDT and CDR2 YNNKEL come from the germline V gene (reference sequence). The CDR3 totals 14 residues. V was shortened by 5 bases and J by 8 bases, with 18 bases between the two germline ends.

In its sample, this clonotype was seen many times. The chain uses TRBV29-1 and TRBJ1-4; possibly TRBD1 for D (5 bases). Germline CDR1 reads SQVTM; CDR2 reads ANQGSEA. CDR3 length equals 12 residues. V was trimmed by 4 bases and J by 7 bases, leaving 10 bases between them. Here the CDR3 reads CSVAVTAEKLFF. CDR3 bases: TGCAGCGTTGCCGTGACAGCTGAAAAACTGTTTTTT.

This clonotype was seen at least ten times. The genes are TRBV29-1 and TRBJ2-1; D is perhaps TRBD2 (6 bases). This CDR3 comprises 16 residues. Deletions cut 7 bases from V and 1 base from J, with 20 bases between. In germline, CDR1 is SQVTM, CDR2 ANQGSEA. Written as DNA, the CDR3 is TGCAGCGCTCGAATCACGGGACGGGGGTCCTACAATGAGCAGTTCTTC. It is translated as CSARITGRGSYNEQFF.